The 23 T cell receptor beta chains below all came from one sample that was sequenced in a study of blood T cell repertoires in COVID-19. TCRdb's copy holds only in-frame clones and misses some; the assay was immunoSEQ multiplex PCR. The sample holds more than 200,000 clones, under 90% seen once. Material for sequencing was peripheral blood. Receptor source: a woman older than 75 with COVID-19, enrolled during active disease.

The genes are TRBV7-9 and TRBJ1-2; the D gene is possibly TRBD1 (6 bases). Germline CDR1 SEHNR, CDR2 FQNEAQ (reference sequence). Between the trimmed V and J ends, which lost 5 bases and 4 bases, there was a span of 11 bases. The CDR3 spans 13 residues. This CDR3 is CASSQGGVYGYTF. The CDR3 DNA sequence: TGTGCCAGCAGCCAAGGGGGGGTCTATGGCTACACCTTC.

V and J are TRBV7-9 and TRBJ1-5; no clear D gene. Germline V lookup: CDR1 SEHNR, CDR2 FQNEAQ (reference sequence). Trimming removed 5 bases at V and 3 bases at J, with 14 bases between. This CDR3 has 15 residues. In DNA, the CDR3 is TGTGCCAGCAGCGACCGGGGAGCATTCAATCAGCCCCAGCATTTT. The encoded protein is CASSDRGAFNQPQHF.

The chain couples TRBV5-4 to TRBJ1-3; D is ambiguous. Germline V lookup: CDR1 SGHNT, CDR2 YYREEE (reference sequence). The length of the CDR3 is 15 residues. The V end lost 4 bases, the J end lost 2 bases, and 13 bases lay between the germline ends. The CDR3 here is CASSPGSGTGNTIYF. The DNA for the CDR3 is TGTGCCAGCAGCCCCGGCTCAGGCACTGGAAACACCATATATTTT.

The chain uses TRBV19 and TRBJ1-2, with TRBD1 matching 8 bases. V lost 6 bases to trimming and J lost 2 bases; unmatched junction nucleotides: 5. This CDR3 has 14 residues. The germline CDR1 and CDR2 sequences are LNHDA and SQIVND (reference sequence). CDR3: CASSLDRANYGYTF. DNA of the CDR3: TGTGCCAGTAGCCTGGACAGGGCAAACTATGGCTACACCTTC.

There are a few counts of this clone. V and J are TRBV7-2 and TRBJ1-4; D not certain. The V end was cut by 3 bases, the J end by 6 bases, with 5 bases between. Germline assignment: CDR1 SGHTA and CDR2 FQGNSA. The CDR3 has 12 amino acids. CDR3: CASSFGYEKLFF. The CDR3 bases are TGTGCCAGCAGCTTCGGGTATGAAAAACTGTTTTTT.

CDR3 DNA sequence: TGTGCCAGTAGTAGCGACAGGTCGTCCGCAGATACGCAGTATTTT. Protein: CASSSDRSSADTQYF. The chain couples TRBV19 to TRBJ2-3, with D maybe TRBD1 (6 bases). Trimming cost V 4 bases and J 4 bases, with 15 bases left between them. The CDR3 runs to 15 residues. Germline CDR1 is LNHDA and CDR2 is SQIVND (reference sequence).

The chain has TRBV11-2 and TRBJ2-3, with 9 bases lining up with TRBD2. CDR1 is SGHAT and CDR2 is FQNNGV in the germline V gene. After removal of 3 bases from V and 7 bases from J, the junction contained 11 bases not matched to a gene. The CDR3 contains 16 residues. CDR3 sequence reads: CASSFSSGGRIYTQYF. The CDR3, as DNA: TGTGCCAGCAGCTTTAGCAGCGGGGGGCGGATTTATACGCAGTATTTT. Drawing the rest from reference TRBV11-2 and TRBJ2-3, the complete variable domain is EAGVAQSPRYKIIEKRQSVAFWCNPISGHATLYWYQQILGQGPKLLIQFQNNGVVDDSQLPKDRFSAERLKGVDSTLKIQPAKLEDSAVYLCASSFSSGGRIYTQYFGPGTRLTVL.

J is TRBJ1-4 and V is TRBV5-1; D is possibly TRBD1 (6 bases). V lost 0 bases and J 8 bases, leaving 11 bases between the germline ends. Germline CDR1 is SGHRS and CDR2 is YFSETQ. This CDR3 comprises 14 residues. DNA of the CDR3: TGCGCCAGCAGCTTGGAAGGGGGAGGGGAAAAACTGTTTTTT. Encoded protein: CASSLEGGGEKLFF.

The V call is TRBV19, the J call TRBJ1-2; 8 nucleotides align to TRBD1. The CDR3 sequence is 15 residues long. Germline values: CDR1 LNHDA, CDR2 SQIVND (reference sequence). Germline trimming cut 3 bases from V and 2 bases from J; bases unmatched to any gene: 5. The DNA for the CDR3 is TGTGCCAGTAGTATGGGCTCAGGGGGCAACTATGGCTACACCTTC. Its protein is CASSMGSGGNYGYTF.

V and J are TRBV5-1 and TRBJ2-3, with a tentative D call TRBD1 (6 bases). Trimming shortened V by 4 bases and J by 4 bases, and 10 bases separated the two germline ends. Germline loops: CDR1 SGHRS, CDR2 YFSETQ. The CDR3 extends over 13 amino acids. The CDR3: CASSREGADTQYF. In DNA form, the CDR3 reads TGCGCCAGCAGCCGCGAGGGGGCAGATACGCAGTATTTT.

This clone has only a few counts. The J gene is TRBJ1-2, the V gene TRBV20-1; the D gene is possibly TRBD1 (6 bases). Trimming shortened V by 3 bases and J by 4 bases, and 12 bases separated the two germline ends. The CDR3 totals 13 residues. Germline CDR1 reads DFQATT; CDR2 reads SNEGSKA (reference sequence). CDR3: CSASYREFYGYTF. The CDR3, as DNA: TGCAGTGCTAGTTACAGGGAATTCTATGGCTACACCTTC.

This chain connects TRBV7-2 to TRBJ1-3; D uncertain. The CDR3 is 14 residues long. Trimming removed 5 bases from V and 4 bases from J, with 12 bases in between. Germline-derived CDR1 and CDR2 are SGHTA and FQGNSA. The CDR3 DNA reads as TGTGCCAGCAGCACCCAGGTATACGGAAACACCATATATTTT. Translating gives CASSTQVYGNTIYF.

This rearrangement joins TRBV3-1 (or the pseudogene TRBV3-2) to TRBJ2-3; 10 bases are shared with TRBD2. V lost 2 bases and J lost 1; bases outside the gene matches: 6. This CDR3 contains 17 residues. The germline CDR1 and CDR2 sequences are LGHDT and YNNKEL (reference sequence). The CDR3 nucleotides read TGTGCCAGCAGCCAAAATAGCGGGGGGCCCCGCACAGATACGCAGTATTTT. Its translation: CASSQNSGGPRTDTQYF.

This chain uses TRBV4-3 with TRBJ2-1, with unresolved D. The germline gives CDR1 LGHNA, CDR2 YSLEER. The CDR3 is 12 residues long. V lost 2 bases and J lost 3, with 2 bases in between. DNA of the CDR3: TGCGCCAGCAGCCAACACTACAATGAGCAGTTCTTC. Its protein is CASSQHYNEQFF.

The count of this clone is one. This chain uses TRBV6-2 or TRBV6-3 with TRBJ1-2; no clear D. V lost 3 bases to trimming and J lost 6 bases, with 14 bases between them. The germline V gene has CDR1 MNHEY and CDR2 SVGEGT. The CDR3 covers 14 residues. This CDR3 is CASSYSARPDGYTF. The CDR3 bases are TGTGCCAGCAGTTATTCCGCCAGGCCCGATGGCTACACCTTC.

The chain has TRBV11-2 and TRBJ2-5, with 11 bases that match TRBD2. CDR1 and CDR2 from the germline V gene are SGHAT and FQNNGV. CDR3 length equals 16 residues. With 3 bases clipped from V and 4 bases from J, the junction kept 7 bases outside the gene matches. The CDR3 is CASSFLLAGVRETQYF. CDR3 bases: TGTGCCAGCAGCTTCTTACTAGCGGGGGTTCGAGAGACCCAGTACTTC.

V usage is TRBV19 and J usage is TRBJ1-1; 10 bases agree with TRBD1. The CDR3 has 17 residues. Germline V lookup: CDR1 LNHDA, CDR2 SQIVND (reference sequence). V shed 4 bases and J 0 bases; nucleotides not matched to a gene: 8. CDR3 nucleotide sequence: TGTGCCAGTAGTAAACGGACAGGGGGTGTAATGAACACTGAAGCTTTCTTT. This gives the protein CASSKRTGGVMNTEAFF.

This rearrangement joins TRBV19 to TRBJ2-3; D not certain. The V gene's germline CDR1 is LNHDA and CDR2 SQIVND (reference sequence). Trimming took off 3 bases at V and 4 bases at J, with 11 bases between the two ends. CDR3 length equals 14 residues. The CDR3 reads CASSIPRAADTQYF. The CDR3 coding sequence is TGTGCCAGTAGTATTCCCCGCGCGGCAGATACGCAGTATTTT.

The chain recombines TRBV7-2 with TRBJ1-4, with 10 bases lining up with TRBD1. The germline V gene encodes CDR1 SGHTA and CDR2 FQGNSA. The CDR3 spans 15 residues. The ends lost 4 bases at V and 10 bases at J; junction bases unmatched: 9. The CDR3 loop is CASSSSLTGGGKLFF. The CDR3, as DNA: TGTGCCAGCAGCTCGTCCCTGACAGGGGGCGGAAAACTGTTTTTT.

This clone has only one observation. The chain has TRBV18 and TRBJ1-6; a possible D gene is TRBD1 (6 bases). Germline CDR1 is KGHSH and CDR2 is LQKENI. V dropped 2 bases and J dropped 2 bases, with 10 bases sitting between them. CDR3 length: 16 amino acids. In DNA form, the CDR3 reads TGTGCCAGCTCACCAATGACAGGAGCCTATAATTCACCCCTCCACTTT. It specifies CASSPMTGAYNSPLHF.

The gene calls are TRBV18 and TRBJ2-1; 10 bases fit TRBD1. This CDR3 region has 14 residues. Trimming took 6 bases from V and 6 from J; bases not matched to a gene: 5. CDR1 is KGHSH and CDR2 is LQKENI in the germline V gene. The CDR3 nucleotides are TGTGCCAGCTCCGGTGACAGGGGGCTCAATGAGCAGTTCTTC. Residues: CASSGDRGLNEQFF.

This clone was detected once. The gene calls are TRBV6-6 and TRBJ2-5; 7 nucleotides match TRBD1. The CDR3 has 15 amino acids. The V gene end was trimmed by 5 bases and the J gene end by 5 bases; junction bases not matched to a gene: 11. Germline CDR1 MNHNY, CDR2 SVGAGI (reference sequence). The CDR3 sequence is CASSSGTAVGETQYF. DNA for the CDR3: TGTGCCAGCAGTAGTGGGACAGCCGTGGGGGAGACCCAGTACTTC.

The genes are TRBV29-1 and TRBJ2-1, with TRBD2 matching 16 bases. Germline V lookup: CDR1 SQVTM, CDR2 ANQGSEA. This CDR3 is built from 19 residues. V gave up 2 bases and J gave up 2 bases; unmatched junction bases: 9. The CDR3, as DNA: TGCAGCGTTGAACGGGGACTAGCGGGGGGGCGGAGTCCCTACAATGAGCAGTTCTTC. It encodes CSVERGLAGGRSPYNEQFF.